This TCR beta chain was identified during a study of blood T cell repertoires in COVID-19. Profiling relied on immunoSEQ multiplex PCR, and the TCRdb table lists in-frame clones only, not all of them. The table has under 65,000 clones, over 75% seen once; the top ten hold about 16%. The table lists this clone with a count of one. Germline assignment: CDR1 MNHEY and CDR2 SVGAGI. This CDR3 has 13 amino acids. The ends lost 6 bases at V and 2 bases at J; junction bases unmatched: 2. The specimen sequenced was peripheral blood. The J gene is TRBJ1-2, the V gene TRBV6-5; 8 bases align to TRBD1. This sequence was found in a man older than 75 with acute or convalescent COVID-19. The chain's CDR3 is CASRGQENYGYTF. The CDR3 DNA reads TGTGCCAGCAGGGGACAGGAAAACTATGGCTACACCTTC.